One and the same sample provided the 11 T cell receptor beta chains below, sequenced in a study of shared clonotypes between healthy human individuals. The table came from immunoSEQ multiplex PCR; TCRdb's copy has only in-frame clones and leaves some out. The repertoire holds around 650,000 clones, with approximately 96% as singletons. Positive CCR7 selection of CD45RO-negative cells yielded the naive CD8 cells, and terminally differentiated effector memory CD45RA+ cells were excluded. The sequencing input was naive CD8+ T cells sorted from blood. The receptors originated from a woman in her thirties in good health.

The J gene is TRBJ2-1, the V gene TRBV5-1; possibly TRBD2 for D (6 bases). The germline gives CDR1 SGHRS, CDR2 YFSETQ. V was pared by 0 bases and J by 1 base, with 11 bases between. The CDR3 extends over 16 amino acids. CDR3 sequence: CASSLGWGTSYNEQFF. In DNA, the CDR3 is TGCGCCAGCAGCTTGGGATGGGGGACTTCCTACAATGAGCAGTTCTTC.

The V call is TRBV27, the J call TRBJ1-5; D not certain. V lost 2 bases and J lost 5, with 10 bases in between. This CDR3 is built from 14 residues. CDR1 MNHEY and CDR2 SMNVEV come from the germline V gene (reference sequence). In DNA, the CDR3 is TGTGCCAGCAGTTTACGCGACTATCATCAGCCCCAGCATTTT. Its protein is CASSLRDYHQPQHF.

The chain uses TRBV10-2 and TRBJ1-5, with 8 bases matching TRBD1. This CDR3 contains 15 residues. Germline CDR1 is WSHSY and CDR2 is SAAADI. J lost 2 bases, V lost 6 bases, and 6 bases had no gene match. CDR3 in amino acids: CASSLGTGGNQPQHF. CDR3 in DNA: TGCGCCAGCAGCCTCGGGACAGGCGGCAATCAGCCCCAGCATTTT.

The V gene is TRBV27, the J gene TRBJ2-4, with no clear D. The germline gives CDR1 MNHEY, CDR2 SMNVEV (reference sequence). The CDR3 runs to 16 residues. The V end was cut by 6 bases, the J end by 0 bases, with 15 bases between. The CDR3 sequence is CASSPRFLLAKNIQYF. The CDR3, as DNA: TGTGCCAGCAGCCCACGGTTTCTCTTAGCCAAAAACATTCAGTACTTC.

The V call is TRBV14, the J call TRBJ1-1; no clear D gene. In germline, CDR1 is SGHDN, CDR2 FVKESK. Trimming took off 4 bases at V and 0 bases at J, with 15 bases between the two ends. This CDR3 spans 16 amino acids. CDR3 loop: CASSREFFPMNTEAFF. For the CDR3, the DNA is TGTGCCAGCAGCCGAGAGTTCTTCCCCATGAACACTGAAGCTTTCTTT.

This clone has a single count. This sequence joins TRBV28 and TRBJ2-2, with D perhaps matching TRBD1 or TRBD2 (5 bases each). The CDR3 totals 18 residues. Germline-derived CDR1 and CDR2 are MDHEN and SYDVKM. Trimming shortened V by 7 bases and J by 3 bases, and 24 bases separated the two germline ends. The CDR3 region is CASTLHRWGSEYTGELFF. CDR3 bases: TGTGCCAGCACCCTCCACAGGTGGGGGAGCGAATACACCGGGGAGCTGTTTTTT.

This chain connects TRBV5-8 to TRBJ1-5; D not certain. This CDR3 spans 13 amino acids. Germline CDR1 and CDR2: SGHTS and YDEGEE. The V end was cut by 3 bases, the J end by 0 bases, with 4 bases between. This CDR3 is CASSSNSNQPQHF. In nucleotides, the CDR3 is TGTGCCAGCAGCTCTAATAGCAATCAGCCCCAGCATTTT.

This clone was observed a handful of times. The chain is built from TRBV10-1 and TRBJ2-2, with D perhaps TRBD1 (5 bases). The CDR3 has 14 residues. Germline loops: CDR1 WNHNN, CDR2 SYGVQD (reference sequence). V was pared by 2 bases and J by 5 bases, with 9 bases between. CDR3 sequence (DNA): TGCGCCAGCAGTGAGAACAGGCTGACCGGGGAGCTGTTTTTT. Residues: CASSENRLTGELFF.

J is TRBJ1-5 and V is TRBV5-6; D call uncertain. Looked up from germline, CDR1 is SGHDT and CDR2 is YYEEEE. V was trimmed by 3 bases and J by 5 bases, leaving 12 bases between them. The CDR3 is 14 residues long. CDR3 in amino acids: CASSYSTGDQPQHF. The CDR3 DNA sequence: TGTGCCAGCAGCTACTCTACTGGGGATCAGCCCCAGCATTTT.

Remarks on this clone: Different DNA sequences within this sample yield the same CDR3. The chain has TRBV27 and TRBJ1-1, with no clear D. The germline CDR1 and CDR2 sequences are MNHEY and SMNVEV (reference sequence). The CDR3 has 13 residues. V was shortened by 3 bases and J by 0 bases, with 5 bases between the two germline ends. CDR3 in amino acids: CASSFSVNTEAFF. CDR3 coding DNA: TGTGCCAGCAGTTTCTCGGTGAACACTGAAGCTTTCTTT.

The chain employs TRBV19 and TRBJ1-1; the match to TRBD1 covers 11 bases. V lost 5 bases and J lost 3; bases outside the gene matches: 8. This CDR3 is built from 16 residues. The V gene's germline CDR1 is LNHDA and CDR2 SQIVND (reference sequence). CDR3 DNA: TGTGCCAGTAGTCCCTGGACAGGGGGCACTTACACTGAAGCTTTCTTT. As protein: CASSPWTGGTYTEAFF.